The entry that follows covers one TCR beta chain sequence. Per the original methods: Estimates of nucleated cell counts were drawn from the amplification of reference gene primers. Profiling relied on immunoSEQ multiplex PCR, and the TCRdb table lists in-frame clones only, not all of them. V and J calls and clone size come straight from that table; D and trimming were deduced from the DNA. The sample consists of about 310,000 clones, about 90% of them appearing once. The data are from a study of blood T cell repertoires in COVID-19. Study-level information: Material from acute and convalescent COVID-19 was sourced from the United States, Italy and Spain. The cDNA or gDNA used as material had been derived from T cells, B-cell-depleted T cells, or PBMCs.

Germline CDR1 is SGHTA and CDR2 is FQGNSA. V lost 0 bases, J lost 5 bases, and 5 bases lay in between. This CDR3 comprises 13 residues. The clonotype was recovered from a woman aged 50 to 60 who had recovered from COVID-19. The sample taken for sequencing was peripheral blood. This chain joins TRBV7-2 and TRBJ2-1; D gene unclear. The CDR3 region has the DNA TGTGCCAGCAGCTTAGCCCGCGACAATGAGCAGTTCTTC. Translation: CASSLARDNEQFF.